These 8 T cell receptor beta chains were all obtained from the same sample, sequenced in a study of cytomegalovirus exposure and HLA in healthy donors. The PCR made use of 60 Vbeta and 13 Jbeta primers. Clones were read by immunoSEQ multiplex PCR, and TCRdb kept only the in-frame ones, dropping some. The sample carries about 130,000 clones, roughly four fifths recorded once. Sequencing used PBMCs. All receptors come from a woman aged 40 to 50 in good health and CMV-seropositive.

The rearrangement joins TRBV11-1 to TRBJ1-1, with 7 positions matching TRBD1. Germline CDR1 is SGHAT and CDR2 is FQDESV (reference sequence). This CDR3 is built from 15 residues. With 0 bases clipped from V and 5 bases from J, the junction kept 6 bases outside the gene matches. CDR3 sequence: CASSLATGIGTEAFF. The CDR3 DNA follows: TGTGCCAGCAGCTTAGCGACAGGGATAGGAACTGAAGCTTTCTTT.

The DNA of the CDR3 is TGTGCCAGCAGTATGGACATTGGCGTCGCCTACGAGCAGTACTTC. Translating it yields CASSMDIGVAYEQYF. The rearrangement uses TRBV6-5 and TRBJ2-7; D is possibly TRBD1 (5 bases). CDR3 length equals 15 residues. Germline assignment: CDR1 MNHEY and CDR2 SVGAGI. V lost 5 bases to trimming and J lost 2 bases, with 16 bases between them.

The DNA of the CDR3 is TGTGCCACCAGCAGACTCACAGGGTTGGATGAAGCTTTCTTT. Translating gives CATSRLTGLDEAFF. The chain combines TRBV15 with TRBJ1-1; a possible D gene is TRBD1 (6 bases). The CDR3 is made up of 14 amino acids. V was pared by 2 bases and J by 7 bases, with 14 bases between. CDR1 is LNHNV, CDR2 YYDKDF, per germline (reference sequence).

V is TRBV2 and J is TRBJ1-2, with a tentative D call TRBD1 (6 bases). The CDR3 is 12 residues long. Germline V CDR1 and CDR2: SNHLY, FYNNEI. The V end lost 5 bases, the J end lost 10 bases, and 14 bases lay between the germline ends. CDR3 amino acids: CASSLQGPHYTF. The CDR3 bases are TGTGCCAGCAGTCTACAGGGTCCCCACTACACCTTC.

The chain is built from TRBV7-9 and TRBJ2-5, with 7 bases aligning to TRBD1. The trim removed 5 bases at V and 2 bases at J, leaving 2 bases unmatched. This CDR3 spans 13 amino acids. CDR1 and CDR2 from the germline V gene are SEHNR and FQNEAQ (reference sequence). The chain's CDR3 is CASSEQGQETQYF. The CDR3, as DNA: TGTGCCAGCAGCGAACAGGGGCAAGAGACCCAGTACTTC.

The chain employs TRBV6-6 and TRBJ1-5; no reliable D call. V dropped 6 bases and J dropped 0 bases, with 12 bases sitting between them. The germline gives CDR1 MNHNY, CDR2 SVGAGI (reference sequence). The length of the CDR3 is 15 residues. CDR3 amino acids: CASRTTETSNQPQHF. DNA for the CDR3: TGTGCCAGCAGAACAACAGAGACTAGCAATCAGCCCCAGCATTTT.

CDR3 coding DNA: TGCGCCAGCAGCCACCTAACAGTTTTAAGTCCTGGGGCCAACGTCCTGACTTTC. Residues: CASSHLTVLSPGANVLTF. The chain employs TRBV4-1 and TRBJ2-6; no firm D call. Germline V gene data show CDR1 as MGHRA and CDR2 as YSYEKL. The CDR3 sequence is 18 residues long. V gave up 3 bases and J gave up 2 bases, with 17 bases separating them.

CDR3 nucleotide sequence: TGCGCCAGCAGCTTGGCGGGACAGGGTAACGAGCAGTACTTC. Translation gives CASSLAGQGNEQYF. V usage is TRBV5-1 and J usage is TRBJ2-7; 9 nucleotides agree with TRBD1. This CDR3 is built from 14 residues. The germline V gene has CDR1 SGHRS and CDR2 YFSETQ. Losses at the gene ends were 0 bases for V and 5 bases for J; bases not matched to a gene: 3. Full variable domain (missing parts from reference TRBV5-1 and TRBJ2-7): KAGVTQTPRYLIKTRGQQVTLSCSPISGHRSVSWYQQTPGQGLQFLFEYFSETQRNKGNFPGRFSGRQFSNSRSEMNVSTLELGDSALYLCASSLAGQGNEQYFGPGTRLTVT.